A single sample gave rise to the 29 T cell receptor beta chains below, sequenced in a study of response to subunit inactivated influenza vaccine (dated 2018 in TCRdb). Library method: RT-PCR. Sequenced on an Illumina HiSeq 2500. TCRdb reprocessed the public reads (quality trimming at Q25 with fastp, clone calling with MiXCR) and kept in-frame beta chains. Rows are unified per CDR3 protein, each entry keeping the most common DNA and genes. This sample gives around 850,000 distinct CDR3 sequences in total; under 20% of them show up just once. The ten largest clones represent approximately 10% of the sample. The material sequenced was PBMCs from blood, taken more than 4 days after vaccination. Receptors originate from a man aged 50 to 59 who received an inactivated influenza vaccine. Donor details come from another sample of the same person, matched by shared clones.

This clonotype turned up a few times. The chain joins TRBV29-1 to TRBJ2-1; 11 nucleotides agree with TRBD2. V shed 6 bases and J 4 bases; nucleotides not matched to a gene: 8. Germline assignment: CDR1 SQVTM and CDR2 ANQGSEA. This CDR3 contains 15 residues. The DNA for the CDR3 is TGCAGCGTAGACAGGGGACTAGCGGAATACAATGAGCAGTTCTTC. Residues: CSVDRGLAEYNEQFF.

This CDR3 is CASSVMGGTASSGNTIYF. The CDR3 DNA is TGTGCCAGCAGCGTAATGGGGGGGACAGCTAGCTCTGGAAACACCATATATTTT. The V and J genes are TRBV9 and TRBJ1-3; TRBD1 aligns across 7 bases. V was clipped by 1 base and J by 0 bases; unmatched bases: 10. CDR1 is SGDLS and CDR2 is YYNGEE in the germline V gene. This CDR3 comprises 18 residues. The full variable domain, its missing parts supplied by reference TRBV9 and TRBJ1-3, is DSGVTQTPKHLITATGQRVTLRCSPRSGDLSVYWYQQSLDQGLQFLIQYYNGEERAKGNILERFSAQQFPDLHSELNLSSLELGDSALYFCASSVMGGTASSGNTIYFGEGSWLTVV.

This clonotype came up a few times. This chain connects TRBV5-1 to TRBJ1-6, with 7 nucleotides matching TRBD1. This CDR3 comprises 15 residues. The V segment lost 4 bases and the J segment 7 bases; nucleotides outside the gene matches: 8. CDR1 and CDR2 (germline): SGHRS, YFSETQ. The CDR3 loop reads CASSTTGVGNSPLHF. In DNA form, the CDR3 reads TGCGCCAGCAGCACAACAGGGGTAGGGAATTCACCCCTCCACTTT.

Points on this clonotype: Sequence at one end of the junction differs from germline and may be a read error. This rearrangement joins TRBV7-8 to TRBJ2-1; 7 positions agree with TRBD2. Looked up from germline, CDR1 is SGHVS and CDR2 is FQNEAQ. This CDR3 has 14 amino acids. CDR3 coding DNA: TGTGCCAGCAGCCTAGCGGTGGCCGACAATGAGCAGTTCTTC. Protein: CASSLAVADNEQFF.

The chain links TRBV10-3 to TRBJ2-1; weak D call: TRBD2 (6 bases). The germline CDR1 and CDR2 sequences are ENHRY and SYGVKD. V lost 3 bases to trimming and J lost 4 bases, with 13 bases between them. The CDR3 has 15 amino acids. CDR3 region: CAISDVAGRYNEQFF. The DNA of the CDR3 is TGTGCCATCAGTGACGTGGCGGGGAGGTACAATGAGCAGTTCTTC.

The table lists this clonotype with many counts. The chain links TRBV28 to TRBJ2-7, with TRBD1 as a possible D gene (5 bases). V lost 2 bases and J lost 3, with 8 bases in between. The germline V gene has CDR1 MDHEN and CDR2 SYDVKM. This CDR3 spans 13 amino acids. CDR3 bases: TGTGCCAGCAGTTTAAAGCAGGGCTACGAGCAGTACTTC. Its protein is CASSLKQGYEQYF. The entire variable domain, with the rest obtained from reference TRBV28 and TRBJ2-7, is as follows: DVKVTQSSRYLVKRTGEKVFLECVQDMDHENMFWYRQDPGLGLRLIYFSYDVKMKEKGDIPEGYSVSREKKERFSLILESASTNQTSMYLCASSLKQGYEQYFGPGTRLTVT.

The V call is TRBV28, the J call TRBJ2-7; 12 nucleotides line up with TRBD1. Looked up from germline, CDR1 is MDHEN and CDR2 is SYDVKM. V lost 6 bases, J lost 9 bases, and 12 bases stayed unmatched. The CDR3 spans 15 residues. CDR3 sequence (DNA): TGTGCCAGCAGCAGAAAAGGGACAGGGGGCTCTTGGCAGTACTTC. It is translated as CASSRKGTGGSWQYF.

This clonotype was seen a handful of times. The chain recombines TRBV20-1 with TRBJ2-1, with no clear D. Per the germline V gene, CDR1 is DFQATT and CDR2 is SNEGSKA (reference sequence). The ends were cut back, 6 bases at V and 7 bases at J, with 13 bases in the middle. This CDR3 has 12 residues. This CDR3 reads CSALKSRNEQFF. CDR3 bases: TGCAGTGCCCTAAAATCTAGAAATGAGCAGTTCTTC.

This clonotype came up many times. This chain joins TRBV4-3 and TRBJ1-2; D unresolved. The V gene lost 8 bases and the J gene lost 4 bases, with 17 bases spanning the gap. Germline CDR1 and CDR2: LGHNA and YSLEER. The CDR3 runs 14 residues. The chain's CDR3 is CASSPAIVSYGYTF. CDR3 bases: TGCGCCAGCTCTCCAGCAATCGTTTCCTATGGCTACACCTTC.

The chain links TRBV5-4 to TRBJ2-6, with 10 bases fitting TRBD1. The CDR3 consists of 18 residues. J lost 2 bases, V lost 3 bases, and 8 bases had no gene match. Germline CDR1 SGHNT, CDR2 YYREEE (reference sequence). CDR3 nucleotide sequence: TGTGCCAGCAGCTCGAGGACAGGGGGGAAAACTGGGGCCAACGTCCTGACTTTC. It translates to CASSSRTGGKTGANVLTF.

This clonotype was seen just once. The chain combines TRBV20-1 with TRBJ2-1; D uncertain. The length of the CDR3 is 14 residues. From germline, CDR1 is DFQATT and CDR2 SNEGSKA (reference sequence). V was clipped by 3 bases and J by 2 bases, with 11 bases between them. The CDR3 DNA is TGCAGTGCTAGCCCTTTCTCTACCTACAATGAGCAGTTCTTC. Translated, it gives CSASPFSTYNEQFF.

The count of this clonotype is one. The chain has TRBV20-1 and TRBJ1-1; unclear D gene. The germline V gene encodes CDR1 DFQATT and CDR2 SNEGSKA (reference sequence). The CDR3 length is 9 residues. The CDR3 coding sequence is TGCATTCCCCCCCCGAGAGCTTTCTTT. Encoded protein: CIPPPRAFF.

The table lists this clonotype with a few counts. The rearrangement joins TRBV6-1 to TRBJ1-2; no reliable D call. This CDR3 has 13 residues. The V end lost 5 bases, the J end lost 3 bases, and 10 bases lay between the germline ends. Germline V CDR1 and CDR2: MNHNS, SASEGT. CDR3 coding DNA: TGTGCCAGCAGTCGACCCTGGGACTATGGCTACACCTTC. This codes for CASSRPWDYGYTF.

This sequence joins TRBV5-1 and TRBJ1-5; TRBD1 is a possible D gene (6 bases). V was trimmed by 3 bases and J by 9 bases, leaving 19 bases between them. The germline CDR1 and CDR2 sequences are SGHRS and YFSETQ. CDR3 size: 15 residues. CDR3 sequence reads: CASSSPGHGPWPQHF. The CDR3 bases are TGCGCCAGCAGCTCCCCGGGACACGGACCGTGGCCCCAGCATTTT. The whole variable domain, remainder taken from reference TRBV5-1 and TRBJ1-5, is KAGVTQTPRYLIKTRGQQVTLSCSPISGHRSVSWYQQTPGQGLQFLFEYFSETQRNKGNFPGRFSGRQFSNSRSEMNVSTLELGDSALYLCASSSPGHGPWPQHFGDGTRLSIL.

The gene calls are TRBV3-1 and TRBJ2-3; D might be TRBD2 (5 bases). The CDR3 loop spans 15 amino acids. Germline CDR1 reads LGHDT; CDR2 reads YNNKEL (reference sequence). V lost 1 base and J 6 bases, leaving 14 bases between the germline ends. CDR3 DNA: TGTGCCAGCAGCCAAGTCGCGAGAACGGGGGATACGCAGTATTTT. Its translation is CASSQVARTGDTQYF.

This clonotype was seen a few times. The rearrangement links TRBV9 to TRBJ1-3; D call uncertain. V dropped 0 bases and J dropped 0 bases, with 10 bases sitting between them. Germline lookup yields CDR1 SGDLS and CDR2 YYNGEE. The CDR3 loop spans 16 amino acids. The CDR3 reads CASSVGFSFSGNTIYF. DNA for the CDR3: TGTGCCAGCAGCGTAGGCTTCAGTTTCTCTGGAAACACCATATATTTT.

This chain uses TRBV6-1 with TRBJ1-3; perhaps TRBD1 as D (6 bases). Trimming stripped 5 bases from V and 0 bases from J, with 11 bases between. The CDR3 contains 15 residues. Germline values: CDR1 MNHNS, CDR2 SASEGT. CDR3 residues: CASSRGQTSGNTIYF. CDR3 sequence (DNA): TGTGCCAGCAGTCGCGGACAGACCTCTGGAAACACCATATATTTT.

The chain has TRBV7-2 and TRBJ2-1, with D hard to call. Trimming took 2 bases from V and 7 from J, leaving 15 bases between them. CDR1 is SGHTA, CDR2 FQGNSA, per germline. This CDR3 spans 15 amino acids. Here the CDR3 reads CASSLNGQSLNEQFF. CDR3 nucleotides: TGTGCCAGCAGCTTAAACGGCCAGTCCCTTAATGAGCAGTTCTTC. The entire variable domain, with the rest obtained from reference TRBV7-2 and TRBJ2-1, is as follows: GAGVSQSPSNKVTEKGKDVELRCDPISGHTALYWYRQSLGQGLEFLIYFQGNSAPDKSGLPSDRFSAERTGGSVSTLTIQRTQQEDSAVYLCASSLNGQSLNEQFFGPGTRLTVL.

This clonotype showed up just a few times. The rearrangement links TRBV5-1 to TRBJ2-1; TRBD1 matches at 10 bases. Germline CDR1 reads SGHRS; CDR2 reads YFSETQ. The V gene end was trimmed by 4 bases and the J gene end by 4 bases; junction bases not matched to a gene: 8. The CDR3 extends over 16 amino acids. CDR3 protein: CASSASPGQGYNEQFF. The DNA for the CDR3 is TGCGCCAGCAGCGCCAGTCCGGGACAGGGGTACAATGAGCAGTTCTTC.

The V and J genes are TRBV12-3 or TRBV12-4 and TRBJ2-2, with 9 positions matching TRBD1. The V gene end was trimmed by 6 bases and the J gene end by 5 bases; junction bases not matched to a gene: 13. This CDR3 comprises 17 residues. The CDR3 nucleotides are TGTGCCAGCAGGCCCGGACAGGGGCCACCGGAGACCGGGGAGCTGTTTTTT. Translated: CASRPGQGPPETGELFF.

This clonotype turned up a few times. The chain combines TRBV20-1 with TRBJ2-7; TRBD1 might be the D (6 bases). This CDR3 has 14 amino acids. V shed 5 bases and J shed 3 bases, with 17 bases lying between them. The germline gives CDR1 DFQATT, CDR2 SNEGSKA (reference sequence). The CDR3 coding sequence is TGCAGTGCTGAAACTTACAGGGTCGGCTACGAGCAGTACTTC. It codes for CSAETYRVGYEQYF.

This chain connects TRBV5-4 to TRBJ2-7; D ambiguous. CDR3 length: 13 residues. V was clipped by 4 bases and J by 5 bases, with 13 bases between them. The V gene's germline CDR1 is SGHNT and CDR2 YYREEE (reference sequence). The CDR3 nucleotides read TGTGCCAGCAGCAGAGGAGAAGCGAACGAGCAGTACTTC. Its translation: CASSRGEANEQYF.

Many counts were recorded for this clonotype. The rearrangement links TRBV20-1 to TRBJ2-5; either TRBD1 or TRBD2 may supply D (5 bases each). Germline values: CDR1 DFQATT, CDR2 SNEGSKA (reference sequence). The CDR3 covers 14 residues. The V end lost 2 bases, the J end lost 4 bases, and 14 bases lay between the germline ends. In DNA form, the CDR3 reads TGCAGTGCTAGACCTAACTATGGGACAGAGACCCAGTACTTC. Amino acid sequence: CSARPNYGTETQYF.

This clonotype was counted ten times or more. The J gene is TRBJ2-1, the V gene TRBV28; 15 bases align to TRBD2. This CDR3 has 20 residues. Germline V gene sequence: CDR1 MDHEN, CDR2 SYDVKM. Trimming took 3 bases from V and 0 from J; bases not matched to a gene: 9. As DNA, the CDR3 is TGTGCCAGCAGTTTCCCTGGTGGGACTAGCGGGAGGAGCTCCTACAATGAGCAGTTCTTC. Its translation is CASSFPGGTSGRSSYNEQFF.

There are a few counts of this clonotype. V and J are TRBV29-1 and TRBJ2-2, with TRBD1 identical over 9 bases. Germline CDR1 reads SQVTM; CDR2 reads ANQGSEA. This CDR3 comprises 17 residues. Trimming cost V 0 bases and J 0 bases; bases outside gene matches: 5. CDR3 coding DNA: TGCAGCGTTGAAGATGTGGGGACAGGGACGAACACCGGGGAGCTGTTTTTT. Amino acid sequence: CSVEDVGTGTNTGELFF.

This clonotype appeared a few times. The chain links TRBV6-1 to TRBJ2-7; TRBD1 agrees at 7 bases. The CDR3 spans 14 residues. V was pared by 7 bases and J by 4 bases, with 10 bases of the junction left unmatched. Germline V CDR1 and CDR2: MNHNS, SASEGT. Here the CDR3 reads CASIADRTIYEQYF. The CDR3, as DNA: TGTGCCAGCATTGCGGACAGGACAATTTACGAGCAGTACTTC.

This clonotype was observed a few times. The CDR3 sequence: CATSNTRDPSYNEQFF. The CDR3 region has the DNA TGTGCCACCAGCAATACTCGGGACCCAAGCTACAATGAGCAGTTCTTC. This chain uses TRBV15 with TRBJ2-1; D is tentatively TRBD1 or TRBD2 (5 bases each). This CDR3 has 16 residues. Germline V lookup: CDR1 LNHNV, CDR2 YYDKDF (reference sequence). Trimming removed 4 bases at V and 3 bases at J, with 16 bases between.

The chain joins TRBV10-3 to TRBJ2-7; D unclear. Trimming took 4 bases from V and 4 from J, leaving 8 bases between them. CDR3 length equals 12 residues. Germline V gene sequence: CDR1 ENHRY, CDR2 SYGVKD. The DNA of the CDR3 is TGTGCCATCAGTGGACAAAATTACGAGCAGTACTTC. This encodes CAISGQNYEQYF.

This clonotype was seen only a few times. The rearrangement links TRBV20-1 to TRBJ2-7, with D uncertain. Trimming shortened V by 3 bases and J by 4 bases, and 13 bases separated the two germline ends. This CDR3 has 13 amino acids. Per the germline V gene, CDR1 is DFQATT and CDR2 is SNEGSKA (reference sequence). The CDR3 DNA sequence: TGCAGTGCTAGCCGACCCGGGTTTTACGAGCAGTACTTC. Encoded protein: CSASRPGFYEQYF.